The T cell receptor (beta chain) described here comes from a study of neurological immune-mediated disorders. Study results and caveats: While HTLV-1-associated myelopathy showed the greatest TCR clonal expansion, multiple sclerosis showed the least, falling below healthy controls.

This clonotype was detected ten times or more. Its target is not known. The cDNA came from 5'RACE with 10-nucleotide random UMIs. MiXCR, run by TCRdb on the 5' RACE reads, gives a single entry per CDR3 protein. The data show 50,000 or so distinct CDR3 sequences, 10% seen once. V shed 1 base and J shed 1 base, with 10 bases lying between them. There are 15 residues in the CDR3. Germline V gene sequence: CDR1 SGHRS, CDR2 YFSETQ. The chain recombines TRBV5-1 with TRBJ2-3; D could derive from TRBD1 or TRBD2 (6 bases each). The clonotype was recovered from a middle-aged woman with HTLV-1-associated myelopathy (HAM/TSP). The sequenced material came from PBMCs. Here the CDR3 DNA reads TGCGCCAGCAGCTTGTCGGGGGCCCGCACAGATACGCAGTATTTT. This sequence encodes CASSLSGARTDTQYF.